The clone carrying this T cell receptor beta chain occurred a few times. Its antigen is not known. This sample is drawn from a study of CD8+ T cells in alopecia areata. Study findings and constraints: Sequencing of scalp samples also captures resident alphabeta T cells of normal skin. Alopecia totalis/universalis scalp especially showed more expanded CD8+ clones than normal scalp.

Punch biopsies of lesional scalp, plus peripheral blood, were taken from alopecia areata patients. The sorting of PBMCs gave CD4+ and CD8+ T cells. In each case, RNA was isolated and then reverse transcribed into cDNA as the sequencing template. Clones were sequenced by immunoSEQ multiplex PCR, and TCRdb holds only the in-frame ones, with some missing. The table records 95,000 to 150,000 clones, 47% of them present only once. This CDR3 comprises 13 residues. Unmatched junction bases numbered 6, after V lost 4 bases and J lost 5 bases. Looked up from germline, CDR1 is SQVTM and CDR2 is ANQGSEA. The source of this sequence is a human donor with alopecia areata. Sequenced input: NKG2D-low CD8+ T cells sorted from blood. This sequence joins TRBV29-1 and TRBJ2-7; 9 positions match TRBD1. DNA for the CDR3: TGCAGCGTTGTAGGGGACAGGGTCGACGAGCAGTACTTC. Translation gives CSVVGDRVDEQYF.